The rows below give T cell receptor beta chains drawn from one sample of a study of blood T cell repertoires in COVID-19. Produced via immunoSEQ multiplex PCR; TCRdb's table is partial and in-frame only. The table lists more than 110,000 clones, under 90% of them singletons, with 5% to 7.5% in the top ten. The specimen was peripheral blood. The receptors here all came from a human donor in a cohort sampled during active COVID-19. CDR3s include the opening cysteine and the closing phenylalanine or tryptophan. Fields, in order: V gene, clone size, D gene, J gene, CDR3 protein, CDR3 DNA. The D gene is left open where the match is weak. Clone size is stated in some rows and not others, as once, few, many or a class when expanded.

v_call: TRBV7-3
clone_size: once
d_call: NA
j_call: TRBJ2-1
cdr3_aa: CASSLTVAGMNEQFF
cdr3_nt: TGTGCCAGCAGCTTAACGGTGGCAGGGATGAATGAGCAGTTCTTC

v_call: TRBV12-3/TRBV12-4
clone_size: NA
d_call: NA
j_call: TRBJ2-2
cdr3_aa: CASSQNTGELFF
cdr3_nt: TGTGCCAGCAGCCAGAACACCGGGGAGCTGTTTTTT

v_call: TRBV11-2
clone_size: NA
d_call: TRBD1
j_call: TRBJ1-3
cdr3_aa: CASSSWTGPVSGNTIYF
cdr3_nt: TGTGCCAGCAGCTCTTGGACAGGACCAGTCTCTGGAAACACCATATATTTT

v_call: TRBV5-4
clone_size: NA
d_call: NA
j_call: TRBJ1-5
cdr3_aa: CASSHAPGEEPQHF
cdr3_nt: TGTGCCAGCAGCCATGCCCCGGGTGAAGAGCCCCAGCATTTT

v_call: TRBV15
clone_size: NA
d_call: TRBD1
j_call: TRBJ1-1
cdr3_aa: CATSRGRSRTGSLNTEAFF
cdr3_nt: TGTGCCACCAGCAGAGGTCGATCTAGGACAGGATCCCTGAACACTGAAGCTTTCTTT

v_call: TRBV6-5
clone_size: NA
d_call: NA
j_call: TRBJ1-1
cdr3_aa: CATSIRDVSTEAFF
cdr3_nt: TGTGCCACCTCCATCCGGGATGTATCCACTGAAGCTTTCTTT

v_call: TRBV28
clone_size: NA
d_call: NA
j_call: TRBJ2-1
cdr3_aa: CASSSSGGGYNEQFF
cdr3_nt: TGTGCCAGCAGTTCCTCGGGTGGGGGGTACAATGAGCAGTTCTTC

v_call: TRBV4-2
clone_size: NA
d_call: TRBD1
j_call: TRBJ1-4
cdr3_aa: CASSHPGQDNEKLFF
cdr3_nt: TGTGCCAGCAGCCACCCGGGACAGGATAATGAAAAACTGTTTTTT

v_call: TRBV2
clone_size: NA
d_call: TRBD1
j_call: TRBJ1-2
cdr3_aa: CASSVDRVNGYTF
cdr3_nt: TGTGCCAGCAGTGTGGACAGGGTTAATGGCTACACCTTC

v_call: TRBV11-3
clone_size: NA
d_call: NA
j_call: TRBJ2-2
cdr3_aa: CASSRRETSGGELFF
cdr3_nt: TGTGCCAGCAGCCGGCGGGAAACTTCAGGCGGGGAGCTGTTTTTT

v_call: TRBV5-1
clone_size: once
d_call: NA
j_call: TRBJ2-2
cdr3_aa: CASSRLQGPGTGELFF
cdr3_nt: TGCGCCAGCAGCCGACTCCAGGGGCCTGGTACCGGGGAGCTGTTTTTT

v_call: TRBV7-3
clone_size: NA
d_call: NA
j_call: TRBJ1-2
cdr3_aa: CASSFARHDGYTF
cdr3_nt: TGTGCCAGCAGCTTCGCCCGACACGATGGCTACACCTTC

v_call: TRBV5-1
clone_size: NA
d_call: NA
j_call: TRBJ1-1
cdr3_aa: CASSLAGNVRRAFF
cdr3_nt: TGCGCCAGCAGCTTGGCAGGCAACGTGAGGAGGGCTTTCTTT

v_call: TRBV11-2
clone_size: NA
d_call: TRBD2
j_call: TRBJ2-5
cdr3_aa: CASSRTSGAETQYF
cdr3_nt: TGTGCCAGCAGCAGGACTAGCGGGGCGGAGACCCAGTACTTC

v_call: TRBV7-3
clone_size: NA
d_call: TRBD2
j_call: TRBJ2-1
cdr3_aa: CASSPTSGGSSYNEQFF
cdr3_nt: TGTGCCAGCAGCCCGACTAGCGGTGGCAGCTCCTACAATGAGCAGTTCTTC

v_call: TRBV7-6
clone_size: NA
d_call: NA
j_call: TRBJ2-2
cdr3_aa: CASSLEAGTGELFF
cdr3_nt: TGTGCCAGCAGCTTAGAGGCGGGCACCGGGGAGCTGTTTTTT

v_call: TRBV27
clone_size: NA
d_call: TRBD2
j_call: TRBJ2-7
cdr3_aa: CASSSRLAPFSSYEQYF
cdr3_nt: TGTGCCAGCAGTTCACGACTAGCTCCATTTAGCTCCTACGAGCAGTACTTC

v_call: TRBV6-6
clone_size: NA
d_call: TRBD1
j_call: TRBJ1-2
cdr3_aa: CASSSRQGAPYGYTF
cdr3_nt: TGTGCCAGCAGTTCGAGACAGGGGGCCCCCTATGGCTACACCTTC

v_call: TRBV15
clone_size: once
d_call: NA
j_call: TRBJ1-3
cdr3_aa: CATSRDSLSGNTIYF
cdr3_nt: TGTGCCACCAGCAGAGACTCCTTATCTGGAAACACCATATATTTT

v_call: TRBV19
clone_size: NA
d_call: NA
j_call: TRBJ1-5
cdr3_aa: CASSSLEGGNQPQHF
cdr3_nt: TGTGCCAGTAGTAGCCTAGAGGGAGGCAATCAGCCCCAGCATTTT

v_call: TRBV19
clone_size: NA
d_call: TRBD1
j_call: TRBJ2-1
cdr3_aa: CASSPETGARSNEQFF
cdr3_nt: TGTGCCAGTAGTCCTGAAACAGGGGCTCGGAGCAATGAGCAGTTCTTC

v_call: TRBV9
clone_size: NA
d_call: TRBD1
j_call: TRBJ2-1
cdr3_aa: CASSVGTGPYNEQFF
cdr3_nt: TGTGCCAGCAGCGTAGGGACAGGGCCTTACAATGAGCAGTTCTTC

v_call: TRBV9
clone_size: NA
d_call: TRBD1
j_call: TRBJ1-6
cdr3_aa: CASSVSGGGSPLHF
cdr3_nt: TGTGCCAGCAGCGTATCAGGGGGAGGTTCACCCCTCCACTTT

v_call: TRBV19
clone_size: NA
d_call: TRBD1
j_call: TRBJ1-1
cdr3_aa: CASTHTGQWNTEAFF
cdr3_nt: TGTGCCAGTACCCATACGGGACAGTGGAACACTGAAGCTTTCTTT

v_call: TRBV18
clone_size: NA
d_call: NA
j_call: TRBJ2-7
cdr3_aa: CASSPEGNPSNEQYF
cdr3_nt: TGTGCCAGCTCACCCGAGGGTAACCCCTCCAACGAGCAGTACTTC

v_call: TRBV18
clone_size: NA
d_call: TRBD2
j_call: TRBJ2-1
cdr3_aa: CASSPPGTSGGYNEQFF
cdr3_nt: TGTGCCAGCTCACCACCGGGGACTAGCGGGGGGTACAATGAGCAGTTCTTC

v_call: TRBV7-2
clone_size: NA
d_call: NA
j_call: TRBJ2-2
cdr3_aa: CASSMRQRSTGELFF
cdr3_nt: TGTGCCAGCAGCATGCGACAGCGCTCCACCGGGGAGCTGTTTTTT

v_call: TRBV6-5
clone_size: NA
d_call: TRBD2
j_call: TRBJ2-7
cdr3_aa: CASTQIAGGKAEQYF
cdr3_nt: TGTGCCAGCACCCAGATAGCGGGGGGGAAGGCCGAGCAGTACTTC

v_call: TRBV6-1
clone_size: NA
d_call: TRBD1
j_call: TRBJ1-1
cdr3_aa: CASSGGQGGFGTEAFF
cdr3_nt: TGTGCCAGCAGTGGGGGACAGGGGGGGTTTGGCACTGAAGCTTTCTTT

v_call: TRBV19
clone_size: NA
d_call: TRBD1
j_call: TRBJ2-5
cdr3_aa: CASKGRGRRLLGETQYF
cdr3_nt: TGTGCCAGTAAAGGCAGGGGGCGAAGGCTCCTCGGGGAGACCCAGTACTTC

v_call: TRBV11-3
clone_size: NA
d_call: TRBD2
j_call: TRBJ2-5
cdr3_aa: CASSLGLAGEETQYF
cdr3_nt: TGTGCCAGCAGCTTGGGTCTAGCGGGGGAAGAGACCCAGTACTTC

v_call: TRBV5-1
clone_size: NA
d_call: TRBD2
j_call: TRBJ2-5
cdr3_aa: CASSLPSGGLETQYF
cdr3_nt: TGCGCCAGCAGCTTGCCTAGCGGGGGCCTAGAGACCCAGTACTTC

v_call: TRBV6-6
clone_size: NA
d_call: NA
j_call: TRBJ2-5
cdr3_aa: CASSQAQGQGGETQYF
cdr3_nt: TGTGCCAGCAGTCAGGCCCAGGGGCAGGGGGGAGAGACCCAGTACTTC

v_call: TRBV7-9
clone_size: NA
d_call: NA
j_call: TRBJ2-6
cdr3_aa: CASILYRASGANVLTF
cdr3_nt: TGTGCCAGCATTCTTTACAGGGCCTCTGGGGCCAACGTCCTGACTTTC

v_call: TRBV5-8
clone_size: NA
d_call: NA
j_call: TRBJ2-3
cdr3_aa: CASTAFGGSTDTQYF
cdr3_nt: TGTGCCAGCACCGCCTTCGGGGGTAGCACAGATACGCAGTATTTT

v_call: TRBV19
clone_size: few
d_call: NA
j_call: TRBJ2-4
cdr3_aa: CASSIEWRGPSSQNIQYF
cdr3_nt: TGTGCCAGTAGTATAGAGTGGCGGGGGCCATCTAGCCAAAACATTCAGTACTTC

v_call: TRBV4-2
clone_size: NA
d_call: TRBD2
j_call: TRBJ2-1
cdr3_aa: CASSQEGGLAGSNEQFF
cdr3_nt: TGTGCCAGCAGCCAAGAAGGAGGACTAGCGGGGTCCAATGAGCAGTTCTTC

v_call: TRBV27
clone_size: once
d_call: TRBD2
j_call: TRBJ2-5
cdr3_aa: CASSLWRGGGAYGETQYF
cdr3_nt: TGTGCCAGCAGTTTATGGCGTGGCGGGGGGGCCTATGGAGAGACCCAGTACTTC

v_call: TRBV7-8
clone_size: NA
d_call: TRBD2
j_call: TRBJ2-1
cdr3_aa: CASSSLRAGGLREQFF
cdr3_nt: TGTGCCAGCAGCTCGCTCCGAGCGGGGGGGCTTCGTGAGCAGTTCTTC

v_call: TRBV4-3
clone_size: NA
d_call: NA
j_call: TRBJ2-3
cdr3_aa: CASSQEYAGYTDTQYF
cdr3_nt: TGCGCCAGCAGCCAGGAGTACGCAGGGTACACAGATACGCAGTATTTT

v_call: TRBV29-1
clone_size: NA
d_call: NA
j_call: TRBJ1-4
cdr3_aa: CSVDGGGTEKLFF
cdr3_nt: TGCAGCGTTGACGGGGGGGGCACTGAAAAACTGTTTTTT

v_call: TRBV7-2
clone_size: NA
d_call: NA
j_call: TRBJ2-5
cdr3_aa: CASSPITTNQETQYF
cdr3_nt: TGTGCCAGCAGCCCCATTACTACAAACCAAGAGACCCAGTACTTC

v_call: TRBV2
clone_size: once
d_call: NA
j_call: TRBJ2-1
cdr3_aa: CASRETRTGEQFF
cdr3_nt: TGTGCCAGCAGAGAGACACGCACAGGGGAGCAGTTCTTC

v_call: TRBV7-9
clone_size: NA
d_call: TRBD2
j_call: TRBJ2-5
cdr3_aa: CASSLVGGDTQYF
cdr3_nt: TGTGCCAGCAGCTTAGTGGGAGGGGATACCCAGTACTTC

v_call: TRBV3-1/TRBV3-2
clone_size: NA
d_call: TRBD2
j_call: TRBJ2-3
cdr3_aa: CASSQDSAGTGYTQYF
cdr3_nt: TGTGCCAGCAGCCAAGATTCAGCGGGGACGGGATATACGCAGTATTTT

v_call: TRBV7-8
clone_size: NA
d_call: NA
j_call: TRBJ1-6
cdr3_aa: CASSLDRDLSYNSPLHF
cdr3_nt: TGTGCCAGCAGCTTAGACAGGGACCTCTCCTATAATTCACCCCTCCACTTT

v_call: TRBV5-1
clone_size: NA
d_call: TRBD2
j_call: TRBJ2-5
cdr3_aa: CASSRSSGSETQYF
cdr3_nt: TGCGCCAGCAGCAGGTCTAGCGGGTCAGAGACCCAGTACTTC

v_call: TRBV6-1
clone_size: few
d_call: TRBD1
j_call: TRBJ2-7
cdr3_aa: CASSESRGRVEQYF
cdr3_nt: TGTGCCAGCAGTGAAAGCAGGGGGCGCGTCGAGCAGTACTTC

v_call: TRBV2
clone_size: NA
d_call: TRBD1
j_call: TRBJ1-2
cdr3_aa: CATRNRDRVSYTF
cdr3_nt: TGTGCCACTAGAAACCGGGACAGGGTTAGCTACACCTTC

v_call: TRBV13
clone_size: many
d_call: TRBD1
j_call: TRBJ2-3
cdr3_aa: CASSRYSRDRGRASTDTQYF
cdr3_nt: TGTGCCAGCAGCAGGTATTCCCGGGACAGGGGGCGAGCAAGCACAGATACGCAGTATTTT

v_call: TRBV9
clone_size: few
d_call: NA
j_call: TRBJ2-7
cdr3_aa: CASSVASGKDEQYF
cdr3_nt: TGTGCCAGCAGCGTAGCTTCGGGGAAAGACGAGCAGTACTTC

v_call: TRBV6-5
clone_size: NA
d_call: TRBD1
j_call: TRBJ2-5
cdr3_aa: CASSPTGARETQYF
cdr3_nt: TGTGCCAGCTCTCCGACAGGGGCAAGAGAGACCCAGTACTTC